Shown below are 5 T cell receptor beta chains from a single sample sequenced in a study of cytomegalovirus exposure and HLA in healthy donors. Produced via immunoSEQ multiplex PCR; TCRdb's table is partial and in-frame only. Found here are 60,000 or so clones, about 92% of them singletons; the top ten hold 1.3%. Material for sequencing was PBMCs. The receptors originated from a woman aged 18-30 years in good health and CMV-seronegative.

V usage is TRBV28 and J usage is TRBJ2-7; 7 nucleotides align to TRBD2. The CDR3 runs 20 residues. Germline CDR1 and CDR2: MDHEN and SYDVKM. The V gene end was trimmed by 4 bases and the J gene end by 0 bases; junction bases not matched to a gene: 21. The CDR3 region has the DNA TGTGCCAGCAGTTCCGATATCCTGGCGGGGGTTACAGTTCCCTCCTACGAGCAGTACTTC. As protein: CASSSDILAGVTVPSYEQYF.

A single count supports this clone. The chain couples TRBV28 to TRBJ2-1; D is perhaps TRBD1 (8 bases). CDR3 length: 16 residues. V lost 6 bases and J 5 bases, leaving 20 bases between the germline ends. Germline V gene sequence: CDR1 MDHEN, CDR2 SYDVKM. The CDR3 region is CASRRTTGGDNNEQFF. CDR3 DNA sequence: TGTGCCAGCAGGCGGACCACAGGGGGGGATAACAATGAGCAGTTCTTC.

This chain uses TRBV19 with TRBJ1-2, with TRBD1 matching 7 bases. Looked up from germline, CDR1 is LNHDA and CDR2 is SQIVND (reference sequence). The J segment lost 1 base and the V segment lost 5 bases, leaving 4 bases of the junction unmatched. CDR3 length: 14 amino acids. The CDR3 DNA reads TGTGCCAGTAGTTCCCGGGACAGTAACTATGGCTACACCTTC. Translating gives CASSSRDSNYGYTF. The full variable domain, completed using reference TRBV19 and TRBJ1-2, is DGGITQSPKYLFRKEGQNVTLSCEQNLNHDAMYWYRQDPGQGLRLIYYSQIVNDFQKGDIAEGYSVSREKKESFPLTVTSAQKNPTAFYLCASSSRDSNYGYTFGSGTRLTVV.

CDR3: CASSLSGQAATNEKLFF. The CDR3 DNA reads TGCGCCAGCAGCTTGTCCGGCCAGGCAGCAACTAATGAAAAACTGTTTTTT. The chain carries TRBV5-1 and TRBJ1-4, with D unclear. The V and J ends lost 1 base and 0 bases respectively, with 13 bases between them. CDR3 length equals 17 residues. Germline loops: CDR1 SGHRS, CDR2 YFSETQ.

The chain links TRBV5-1 to TRBJ2-1; weak D call: TRBD1 (5 bases). Germline V gene data show CDR1 as SGHRS and CDR2 as YFSETQ. The CDR3 contains 15 residues. Trimming took 0 bases from V and 4 from J, leaving 11 bases between them. CDR3 loop: CASSLDIGAYNEQFF. The CDR3 region has the DNA TGCGCCAGCAGCTTGGACATTGGGGCTTACAATGAGCAGTTCTTC.